A selection of T cell receptor beta chains follows, all from one sample in a study of post-analysis software for immune sequencing data. Using its own MiXCR run on the PCR reads, TCRdb lists one record per CDR3 protein. Of 400,000 to 500,000 distinct CDR3 sequences in the sample, roughly 40% were seen once. Sequenced sample: blood. Every receptor here comes from a girl aged 2-10 years with multiple sclerosis. CDR3s include the opening cysteine and the closing phenylalanine or tryptophan. The order of the fields is V gene, clone size, D gene, J gene, CDR3 DNA, CDR3 protein. D genes are given only for firm matches. For some rows the clone size is stated as once, few or many, or as a class when expanded; others skip it.

TRBV7-9,.,TRBD2,TRBJ2-1,TGTGCCAGCAGCAAGACTAGCGGGAGGGCCCGTGAGCAGTTCTTC,CASSKTSGRAREQFF
TRBV24-1,.,TRBD2,TRBJ2-1,TGTGCCACCGTCGTTAGGAGCGGGGGTCAAAGCTCCTACAATGAGCAGTTCTTC,CATVVRSGGQSSYNEQFF
TRBV5-4,.,.,TRBJ2-7,TGTGCCAGCAGCTCCCGGGTTGAAGGAAGCGGGGAGCAGTACTTC,CASSSRVEGSGEQYF
TRBV3-1,few,.,TRBJ2-5,TGTGCCAGCAGCCCCTGGGAAGAGACCCAGTACTTC,CASSPWEETQYF
TRBV4-1,once,.,TRBJ1-2,TGCGCCAGCAGCCAAGATATAAACTATGGCTACACCTTC,CASSQDINYGYTF
TRBV28,.,.,TRBJ2-6,TGTGCCAGCAGGGAGGCCTCTGGGGCCAACGTCCTGACTTTC,CASREASGANVLTF
TRBV15,.,.,TRBJ2-5,TGTGCCACCAGCAAGTCACTCCAAGAGACCCAGTACTTC,CATSKSLQETQYF
TRBV24-1,.,.,TRBJ2-1,TGTGCCACCATTCAGGTGGCTCCGTTATACAATGAGCAGTTCTTC,CATIQVAPLYNEQFF
TRBV12-3/TRBV12-4,once,.,TRBJ2-3,TGTGCCAGCAGACTAGAGGGAGATACGCAGTATTTT,CASRLEGDTQYF
TRBV27,few,TRBD1,TRBJ2-7,TGTGCCAGCAGCCCGACAGGGGGTTACTACGAGCAGTACTTC,CASSPTGGYYEQYF
TRBV12-3/TRBV12-4,.,TRBD2,TRBJ2-5,TGTGCCAGCAGACAAGGACTAGCGGGAGCTAGGGAGACCCAGTACTTC,CASRQGLAGARETQYF